These 9 T cell receptor beta chains share one sample of origin, sequenced in a study of cytomegalovirus exposure and HLA in healthy donors (dated by TCRdb to between 2016 and 2019). The library was built by means of the immunoSEQ multiplex PCR assay. For the multiplex PCR, a mixture combining 60 forward primers for TCR Vbeta segments and 13 reverse primers for TCR Jbeta segments was used. TCRdb carries this immuneACCESS record with in-frame sequences only. Its versions omit some clonotypes, under half of them owing to an unresolved V gene in the studies checked, with the rest unexplained. The sample table lists about 73,000 clones, around 75% of them with a count of one. The ten largest account for about an eighth of the sample. The sample was PBMCs. The source of these receptors is a man between 70 and 80 years old in good health and CMV-seronegative.

The J gene is TRBJ2-5, the V gene TRBV18; 8 bases are shared with TRBD2. This CDR3 comprises 18 residues. The germline V gene has CDR1 KGHSH and CDR2 LQKENI. V lost 3 bases, J lost 5 bases, and 17 bases stayed unmatched. Here the CDR3 DNA reads TGTGCCAGCTCACCCCGCGCCGGAACTAGCGGTAGAGATGAGACCCAGTACTTC. Translating gives CASSPRAGTSGRDETQYF.

The V call is TRBV7-2, the J call TRBJ2-1; no clear D. Germline values: CDR1 SGHTA, CDR2 FQGNSA. V lost 3 bases, J lost 0 bases, and 12 bases lay in between. The CDR3 runs 16 residues. DNA for the CDR3: TGTGCCAGCAGCTTTATCACTTTAAGCTCCTACAATGAGCAGTTCTTC. Protein: CASSFITLSSYNEQFF.

This sequence joins TRBV10-2 and TRBJ1-5; unclear D gene. The germline V gene encodes CDR1 WSHSY and CDR2 SAAADI. V shed 3 bases and J shed 0 bases, with 6 bases lying between them. This CDR3 contains 14 residues. As DNA, the CDR3 is TGCGCCAGCAGTGACGAGCTTAGCAATCAGCCCCAGCATTTT. Its translation: CASSDELSNQPQHF.

The chain is built from TRBV5-1 and TRBJ2-2; 11 bases fit TRBD1. Germline loops: CDR1 SGHRS, CDR2 YFSETQ. The junction had 5 bases not matched to a gene; V was cut back by 0 bases and J by 7 bases. There are 16 residues in the CDR3. The CDR3: CASSLEGQGALGELFF. The DNA for the CDR3 is TGCGCCAGCAGCTTGGAAGGACAGGGGGCTCTCGGGGAGCTGTTTTTT.

In its sample, this clone is hyperexpanded. Other DNA sequences in this specimen translate into the identical CDR3. J is TRBJ1-3 and V is TRBV4-1, with D possibly matching TRBD1 (5 bases). Germline V gene data show CDR1 as MGHRA and CDR2 as YSYEKL. With 0 bases removed from V and 9 bases from J, the gap between germline ends came to 21 bases. The CDR3 has 17 amino acids. The CDR3 nucleotides are TGCGCCAGCAGCCAAGATCCCAGGGTTGGGATAGCGGGCACCATATATTTT. It specifies CASSQDPRVGIAGTIYF.

The chain couples TRBV5-1 to TRBJ2-7; 12 nucleotides agree with TRBD2. The CDR3 totals 19 residues. Germline values: CDR1 SGHRS, CDR2 YFSETQ. The junction had 20 bases not matched to a gene; V was cut back by 5 bases and J by 5 bases. The CDR3 sequence: CASSDPVRLAGANSHEQYF. The CDR3 nucleotides read TGCGCCAGCAGTGACCCGGTTAGACTAGCGGGAGCGAATTCCCACGAGCAGTACTTC.

The chain uses TRBV7-8 and TRBJ2-1; tentatively, D is TRBD1 (5 bases). Germline V gives CDR1 SGHVS, CDR2 FQNEAQ. CDR3 length: 13 residues. V lost 5 bases and J 5 bases, leaving 10 bases between the germline ends. The CDR3 DNA sequence: TGTGCCAGCAGCAGAGACAGAGACAATGAGCAGTTCTTC. Its protein product is CASSRDRDNEQFF.

V usage is TRBV10-3 and J usage is TRBJ2-7; 8 bases are shared with TRBD2. Germline lookup yields CDR1 ENHRY and CDR2 SYGVKD. The junction had 6 bases not matched to a gene; V was cut back by 2 bases and J by 3 bases. The CDR3 length is 15 residues. Written as DNA, the CDR3 is TGTGCCATCAGTGAGGGCAGCGGGAGTGTCTACGAGCAGTACTTC. As protein: CAISEGSGSVYEQYF.

The chain couples TRBV2 to TRBJ2-2; 7 bases fit TRBD2. With V trimmed by 7 bases and J by 6 bases, 14 bases remained unmatched. The CDR3 length is 16 residues. From germline, CDR1 is SNHLY and CDR2 FYNNEI. The CDR3 loop is CASTPVGGEMPGELFF. CDR3 DNA: TGTGCCAGCACTCCTGTTGGGGGGGAAATGCCCGGGGAGCTGTTTTTT.